This T cell receptor (beta chain) was recorded in a study of cytomegalovirus exposure and HLA in healthy donors. Study results and caveats: Further analysis was carried out later, and it showed several of the most significant clusters appearing linked to common viral pathogens.

Germline-derived CDR1 and CDR2 are SQVTM and ANQGSEA. Trimming took 4 bases from V and 7 from J; bases not matched to a gene: 24. The CDR3 totals 18 residues. Regarding this clone: Its specificity is unknown.

Both 60 Vbeta primers and 13 Jbeta primers went into the PCR. Generated by immunoSEQ multiplex PCR, the TCRdb table keeps only in-frame clones and is missing some. Here the sample spans about 140,000 clones, around 86% being singletons. The V gene is TRBV29-1, the J gene TRBJ2-7; TRBD1 aligns across 8 bases. The sequence was obtained from a female donor in good health and CMV-seronegative. The sequenced material came from PBMCs. The CDR3 spells CSVVVPPGRGPTRGEQYF. The CDR3 DNA reads TGCAGCGTTGTTGTCCCCCCAGGCAGGGGGCCTACACGGGGGGAGCAGTACTTC.